This T cell receptor beta chain derives from a study of blood T cell repertoires in COVID-19. As for the study in general: Acute and convalescent COVID-19 samples came from the United States, Italy and Spain. In each case, the material was cDNA or gDNA derived from T cells, B-cell-depleted T cells, or PBMCs.

This clone was found once. How the authors handled the data: Quantification of nucleated cells was approximated via reference gene primer amplification. The method was immunoSEQ multiplex PCR; TCRdb's version includes in-frame clones alone and lacks a portion of them. V, J and clone size were drawn from that table, and D and trimming were deduced from the DNA. The sample records around 170,000 clones, less than 90% being singletons. The sequence was obtained from a man aged 55-75 years with acute or convalescent COVID-19. The sample comprised peripheral blood.

The CDR3 is CASSDAQANTGELFF. The CDR3 DNA is TGCGCCAGCAGTGACGCTCAGGCGAACACCGGGGAGCTGTTTTTT. The chain carries TRBV10-2 and TRBJ2-2; D gene unclear. CDR3 length: 15 residues. In germline, CDR1 is WSHSY, CDR2 SAAADI. The V gene lost 3 bases and the J gene lost 0 bases, with 8 bases spanning the gap.